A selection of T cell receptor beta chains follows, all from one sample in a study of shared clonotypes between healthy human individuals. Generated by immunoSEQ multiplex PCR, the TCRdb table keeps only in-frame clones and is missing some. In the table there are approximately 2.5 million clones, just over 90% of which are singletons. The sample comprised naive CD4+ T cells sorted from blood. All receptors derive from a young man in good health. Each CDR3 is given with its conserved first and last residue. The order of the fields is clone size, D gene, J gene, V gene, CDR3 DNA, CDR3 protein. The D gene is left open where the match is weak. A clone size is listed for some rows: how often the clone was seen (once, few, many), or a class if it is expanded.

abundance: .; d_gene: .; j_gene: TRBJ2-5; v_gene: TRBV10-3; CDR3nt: TGTGCCATCTCATCGGCACCCGGAGAGGAGACCCAGTACTTC; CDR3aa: CAISSAPGEETQYF
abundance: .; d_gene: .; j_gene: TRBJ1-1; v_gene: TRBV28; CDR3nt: TGTGCCAGCAGTCCAGGCAAAGGTCTATTGGCTTTCTTT; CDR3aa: CASSPGKGLLAFF
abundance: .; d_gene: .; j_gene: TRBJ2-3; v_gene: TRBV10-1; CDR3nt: TGCGCCAGCAGTGAACCGGGCACAGATACGCAGTATTTT; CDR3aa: CASSEPGTDTQYF
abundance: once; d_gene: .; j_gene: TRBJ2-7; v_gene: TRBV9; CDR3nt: TGTGCCAGCAGCGTAGGGGACGGGGGTAACTCCTACGAGCAGTACTTC; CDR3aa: CASSVGDGGNSYEQYF
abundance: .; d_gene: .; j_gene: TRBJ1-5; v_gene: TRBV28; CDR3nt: TGTGCCAGCAGTACTCCAGGTATAAATCAGCCCCAGCATTTT; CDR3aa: CASSTPGINQPQHF
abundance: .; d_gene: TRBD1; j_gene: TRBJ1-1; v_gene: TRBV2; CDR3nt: TGTGCCAGCAGTGAATTGGGACAGGGGTACACTGAAGCTTTCTTT; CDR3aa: CASSELGQGYTEAFF
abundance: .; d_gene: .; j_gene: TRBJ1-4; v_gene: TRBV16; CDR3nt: TGTGCCAGCAGCCATTCCGCAGGCCCTAATGAAAAACTGTTTTTT; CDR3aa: CASSHSAGPNEKLFF
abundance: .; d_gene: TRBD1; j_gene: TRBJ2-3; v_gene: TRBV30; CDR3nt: TGTGCCTGGGGGACAGGGGCAGATACGCAGTATTTT; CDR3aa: CAWGTGADTQYF
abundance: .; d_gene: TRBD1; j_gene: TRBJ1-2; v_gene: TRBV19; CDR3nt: TGTGCCAGTAGCAGGACAGGGGCAAAAATGGATGGCTACACCTTC; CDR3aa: CASSRTGAKMDGYTF
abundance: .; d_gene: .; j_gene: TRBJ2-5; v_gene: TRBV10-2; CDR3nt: TGCGCCAGCAGGGACCTAGGGTCCCAAGAGACCCAGTACTTC; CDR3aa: CASRDLGSQETQYF
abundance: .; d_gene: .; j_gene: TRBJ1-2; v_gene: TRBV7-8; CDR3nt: TGTGCCAGCAGCCCGAAGGGAGGGCAAGGCTACACCTTC; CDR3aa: CASSPKGGQGYTF
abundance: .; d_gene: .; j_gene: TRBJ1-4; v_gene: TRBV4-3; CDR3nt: TGCGCCAGCAGCCAAGAGGGTGGACGTGAAAAACTGTTTTTT; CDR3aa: CASSQEGGREKLFF
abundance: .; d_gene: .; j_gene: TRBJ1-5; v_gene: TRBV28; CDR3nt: TGTGCCAGCACTACCCCAGACCATCAGCCCCAGCATTTT; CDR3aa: CASTTPDHQPQHF
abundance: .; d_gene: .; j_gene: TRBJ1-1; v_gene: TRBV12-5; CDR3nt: TGTGCTAGTGGCCGCCGACTGGCTGAAGCTTTCTTT; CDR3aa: CASGRRLAEAFF
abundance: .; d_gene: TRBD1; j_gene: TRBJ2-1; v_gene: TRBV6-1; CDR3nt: TGTGCCAGCAGGAATCAGGGGGTGAGCATACTCTTC; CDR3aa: CASRNQGVSILF
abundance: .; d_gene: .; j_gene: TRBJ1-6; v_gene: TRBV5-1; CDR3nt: TGCGCCAGCAGCTTGGGAGGGAGCGATTGGATGAATTCACCCCTCCACTTT; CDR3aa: CASSLGGSDWMNSPLHF